This T cell receptor beta chain was sequenced during a study of response to subunit inactivated influenza vaccine. Study-wide findings and caveats: With each seasonal influenza vaccination, the authors suggested, few new T cells are recruited.

TCRdb reprocessed the RT-PCR reads via MiXCR and lists one record per CDR3 protein. In the table there are fewer than 750,000 distinct CDR3 sequences, about 14% of which are singletons. The germline gives CDR1 SGDLS, CDR2 YYNGEE. There are 16 residues in the CDR3. With 4 bases clipped from V and 6 bases from J, the junction kept 11 bases outside the gene matches. Regarding this clonotype: The antigen is undetermined.

This TCR was sampled from a man aged 45-65 years who received an inactivated influenza vaccine. The chain employs TRBV9 and TRBJ2-2; 8 positions agree with TRBD2. The material was PBMCs from blood, obtained 11 to 12 days after vaccination. In DNA, the CDR3 is TGTGCCAGCAGCCCCCCCGGGAGGGGGAGGGCCGGGGAGCTGTTTTTT. This sequence encodes CASSPPGRGRAGELFF.